The rows below give T cell receptor beta chains drawn from one sample of a study of blood T cell repertoires in COVID-19. Here immunoSEQ multiplex PCR was the method, and the copy in TCRdb shows in-frame clones only, minus some. This table has around 190,000 clones, roughly four fifths appearing once. Sample: PBMCs or T cells enriched from blood (not recorded which). The source of these receptors is a man aged 40-50 years who had recovered from COVID-19. The CDR3 runs from the conserved cysteine through the conserved F or W. D genes are given only for firm matches. Some rows have no size entry. The others give once, few or many, or a class for an expanded clone.

clone_size: -
j_call: TRBJ1-1
v_call: TRBV5-1
d_call: TRBD1
cdr3_aa: CASSYNRGTLVNTEAFF
cdr3_nt: TGCGCCAGCAGTTATAACAGGGGTACTCTCGTGAACACTGAAGCTTTCTTT

clone_size: -
j_call: TRBJ1-1
v_call: TRBV14
d_call: -
cdr3_aa: CASSVTRGRTEAFF
cdr3_nt: TGTGCCAGCAGCGTTACCAGGGGAAGAACTGAGGCTTTCTTT

clone_size: few
j_call: TRBJ2-4
v_call: TRBV5-4
d_call: -
cdr3_aa: CASSLSGTENIQYF
cdr3_nt: TGTGCCAGCAGCTTGTCGGGGACTGAAAACATTCAGTACTTC

clone_size: -
j_call: TRBJ2-5
v_call: TRBV24-1
d_call: -
cdr3_aa: CATSDIGTRETQYF
cdr3_nt: TGTGCCACCAGTGACATAGGGACAAGAGAGACCCAGTACTTC

clone_size: -
j_call: TRBJ2-2
v_call: TRBV12-3/TRBV12-4
d_call: -
cdr3_aa: CASSFRDTGELFF
cdr3_nt: TGTGCCAGCAGTTTTCGGGACACCGGGGAGCTGTTTTTT

clone_size: -
j_call: TRBJ2-2
v_call: TRBV4-1
d_call: TRBD2
cdr3_aa: CASSQGTTREVVGELFF
cdr3_nt: TGCGCCAGCAGCCAAGGCACGACGCGGGAGGTTGTCGGGGAGCTGTTTTTT

clone_size: medium-sized
j_call: TRBJ1-5
v_call: TRBV15
d_call: TRBD1
cdr3_aa: CATSPTGGAEQPQHF
cdr3_nt: TGTGCCACCAGTCCGACAGGGGGTGCCGAACAGCCCCAGCATTTT

clone_size: -
j_call: TRBJ1-2
v_call: TRBV30
d_call: -
cdr3_aa: CAWSSPRGTYYGYTF
cdr3_nt: TGTGCCTGGAGTTCCCCCCGGGGAACTTACTATGGCTACACCTTC

clone_size: -
j_call: TRBJ2-7
v_call: TRBV5-6
d_call: -
cdr3_aa: CASSSPLGGSYSYEQYF
cdr3_nt: TGTGCCAGCAGCTCTCCCCTAGGCGGGTCTTACTCCTACGAGCAGTACTTC

clone_size: -
j_call: TRBJ2-7
v_call: TRBV11-2
d_call: TRBD1
cdr3_aa: CASSLGTGFREQYF
cdr3_nt: TGTGCCAGCAGCTTAGGGACAGGGTTCCGGGAGCAGTACTTC

clone_size: -
j_call: TRBJ2-2
v_call: TRBV5-1
d_call: TRBD2
cdr3_aa: CASSLEGTTNTGELFF
cdr3_nt: TGCGCCAGCAGCTTGGAAGGGACTACAAACACCGGGGAGCTGTTTTTT

clone_size: -
j_call: TRBJ1-6
v_call: TRBV4-1
d_call: -
cdr3_aa: CASSQDFRGSSYNSPLHF
cdr3_nt: TGCGCCAGCAGCCAAGATTTTAGAGGATCCTCCTATAATTCACCCCTCCACTTT

clone_size: -
j_call: TRBJ2-1
v_call: TRBV5-1
d_call: TRBD2
cdr3_aa: CASSLAGAPYNEQFF
cdr3_nt: TGCGCCAGCAGCCTAGCGGGAGCCCCTTACAATGAGCAGTTCTTC

clone_size: -
j_call: TRBJ2-5
v_call: TRBV4-2
d_call: TRBD2
cdr3_aa: CASSAGRGDYQETQYF
cdr3_nt: TGTGCCAGCAGCGCGGGGAGGGGCGACTACCAAGAGACCCAGTACTTC